A single sample is the source of the 14 T cell receptor beta chains below, sequenced in a study of T-cell reconstitution after alpha-beta-depleted transplantation in children (dated by TCRdb to the mid-2010s). Library prep was done by PCR. Instrument on record: Illumina HiSeq 2500. To normalize quantification of the TCRbeta repertoire, the TCR libraries were built with molecular barcoding that relied on unique molecular identifiers. The public reads were quality trimmed at Q25 with fastp and then assembled into clones with MiXCR by TCRdb, keeping productive beta chains. Entries that share a CDR3 protein sequence are merged under the most common genes and DNA. The sample includes approximately 150,000 distinct CDR3 sequences, with around 9% observed a single time. About a sixth of the sample is in the top ten clones. What this sample's treatment or condition label stands for: allogeneic hematopoietic cell transplantation with graft depleted of TCRalphabeta T cells and CD19 B cells.

The sample consisted of PBMCs, mostly from graft donor cells, taken 180 days after TCRalphabeta/CD19-depleted stem cell transplant. Every receptor here comes from a female patient aged 2 to 10 who had a stem cell transplant for congenital amegakaryocytic thrombocytopenia, so the T cells may come from the graft donor.

In its sample, this clonotype was seen many times. The chain links TRBV30 to TRBJ2-5; D is unclear. The CDR3 totals 13 residues. The V end lost 2 bases, the J end lost 1 base, and 8 bases lay between the germline ends. Germline-derived CDR1 and CDR2 are GTSNPN and SVGIG (reference sequence). CDR3 DNA sequence: TGTGCCTGGAGTTTCGGTCCCCAAGAGACCCAGTACTTC. Translation: CAWSFGPQETQYF.

This clonotype has a count of ten or more. The rearrangement joins TRBV7-2 to TRBJ1-2, with 9 bases identical to TRBD1. Losses at the gene ends were 1 base for V and 4 bases for J; bases not matched to a gene: 7. Germline lookup yields CDR1 SGHTA and CDR2 FQGNSA. This CDR3 spans 16 amino acids. CDR3 coding DNA: TGTGCCAGCAGCTTAGTAGAACAGGGGGCGGGCTATGGCTACACCTTC. This sequence encodes CASSLVEQGAGYGYTF. Filled out from reference TRBV7-2 and TRBJ1-2, the complete variable domain reads GAGVSQSPSNKVTEKGKDVELRCDPISGHTALYWYRQSLGQGLEFLIYFQGNSAPDKSGLPSDRFSAERTGGSVSTLTIQRTQQEDSAVYLCASSLVEQGAGYGYTFGSGTRLTVV.

This clonotype was seen ten or more times. This chain connects TRBV4-1 to TRBJ2-7; TRBD1 aligns across 7 bases. V trimming: 0 bases; J trimming: 5 bases; junction bases outside the gene matches: 7. The CDR3 length is 15 residues. Per the germline V gene, CDR1 is MGHRA and CDR2 is YSYEKL. This CDR3 is CASSQEGGRTNEQYF. The CDR3 nucleotides read TGCGCCAGCAGCCAAGAAGGGGGCAGGACGAACGAGCAGTACTTC.

This clonotype was detected only a few times. The V gene is TRBV29-1, the J gene TRBJ2-7; weak D call: TRBD2 (5 bases). With 6 bases removed from V and 6 bases from J, the gap between germline ends came to 12 bases. The germline gives CDR1 SQVTM, CDR2 ANQGSEA. The CDR3 is 11 amino acids. The CDR3 DNA is TGCAGCGTCGTCATACTAGGCGAGCAGTACTTC. It encodes CSVVILGEQYF.

This clonotype appeared many times. This chain uses TRBV4-2 with TRBJ2-5; no reliable D call. The CDR3 is 14 residues long. The germline V gene has CDR1 LGHNA and CDR2 YNFKEQ. V dropped 4 bases and J dropped 5 bases, with 14 bases sitting between them. Here the CDR3 DNA reads TGTGCCAGCAGCCCCCGCGAGGCGGTGGAGACCCAGTACTTC. Encoded protein: CASSPREAVETQYF.

This clonotype was seen many times. The rearrangement joins TRBV12-3 or TRBV12-4 to TRBJ2-4, with D possibly being TRBD1 (6 bases). V lost 5 bases to trimming and J lost 0 bases, with 17 bases between them. This CDR3 region has 17 residues. CDR3 amino acids: CASSRIQGVLAKNIQYF. CDR3 DNA: TGTGCCAGCAGTCGAATACAGGGAGTCCTAGCCAAAAACATTCAGTACTTC.

By frequency in the sample, this clonotype is medium-sized. This chain connects TRBV5-1 to TRBJ2-7; the D is unclear. V lost 0 bases and J lost 2, with 3 bases in between. Germline V gene lookup returns CDR1 SGHRS and CDR2 YFSETQ. This CDR3 is built from 12 residues. DNA for the CDR3: TGCGCCAGCAGCTTGGGAACCTACGAGCAGTACTTC. It is translated as CASSLGTYEQYF.

V is TRBV12-3 or TRBV12-4 and J is TRBJ1-1; TRBD1 aligns across 7 bases. Trimming cost V 3 bases and J 11 bases; bases outside gene matches: 12. CDR3 length: 14 residues. The CDR3: CASSFLGPTGRAFF. The CDR3 DNA is TGTGCCAGCAGTTTTCTCGGCCCGACAGGGCGGGCTTTCTTT.

This clonotype was counted only a few times. One junction end disagrees with the germline gene, perhaps due to a read error. The rearrangement joins TRBV12-3 or TRBV12-4 to TRBJ1-5; 7 bases are shared with TRBD1. This CDR3 has 18 residues. The CDR3 is CTSSFNRGTKNPKQPQHF. CDR3 nucleotide sequence: TGTACCAGCAGTTTTAACAGGGGAACGAAGAACCCTAAGCAGCCCCAGCATTTT.

This clonotype was recorded many times. V usage is TRBV4-1 and J usage is TRBJ2-7, with 8 bases aligning to TRBD1. CDR1 MGHRA and CDR2 YSYEKL come from the germline V gene. V was pared by 3 bases and J by 2 bases, with 6 bases of the junction left unmatched. This CDR3 contains 15 residues. CDR3 sequence: CASSQVPGGAYEQYF. The CDR3 DNA follows: TGCGCCAGCAGCCAGGTCCCAGGGGGCGCCTACGAGCAGTACTTC.

As concerns this clonotype: Just one base apart from a much larger clone, this may be a read error. The V and J genes are TRBV28 and TRBJ2-3, with D maybe TRBD1 (6 bases). Trimming took off 7 bases at V and 4 bases at J, with 18 bases between the two ends. Per germline, CDR1 MDHEN and CDR2 SYDVKM. This CDR3 contains 15 residues. The CDR3 protein is CASTTQGQGSDTQYF. The CDR3 DNA sequence: TGTGCCAGCACCACTCAGGGGCAGGGGTCAGATACGCAGTATTTT. Using reference TRBV28 and TRBJ2-3 for the parts outside the CDR3, the full variable domain is DVKVTQSSRYLVKRTGEKVFLECVQDMDHENMFWYRQDPGLGLRLIYFSYDVKMKEKGDIPEGYSVSREKKERFSLILESASTNQTSMYLCASTTQGQGSDTQYFGPGTRLTVL.

In the case of this clonotype: A much larger clonotype is one base distant, so this may be a read error. The chain carries TRBV20-1 and TRBJ1-4; D not certain. Trimming removed 3 bases at V and 8 bases at J, with 16 bases between. CDR1 DFQATT and CDR2 SNEGSKA come from the germline V gene (reference sequence). This CDR3 spans 14 amino acids. This chain's CDR3 is CSASWAPIDEKLFF. In DNA, the CDR3 is TGCAGTGCTAGTTGGGCACCTATAGACGAAAAACTGTTTTTT.

This clonotype was counted many times. The chain joins TRBV15 to TRBJ2-1; no definite D call. CDR1 LNHNV and CDR2 YYDKDF come from the germline V gene (reference sequence). The CDR3 length is 18 residues. V was pared by 8 bases and J by 6 bases, with 29 bases between. As DNA, the CDR3 is TGTGCCACCGGAGCAGTATTGGGTATGGGGATCGATGTCAATGAGCAGTTCTTC. Its protein product is CATGAVLGMGIDVNEQFF.

This clonotype was observed many times. V usage is TRBV5-1 and J usage is TRBJ1-1; 8 bases map to TRBD1. V was clipped by 4 bases and J by 4 bases; unmatched bases: 9. CDR1 is SGHRS and CDR2 is YFSETQ in the germline V gene. The CDR3 totals 15 residues. The CDR3: CASSPDRALVTEAFF. In nucleotides, the CDR3 is TGCGCCAGCAGCCCGGACAGGGCCTTGGTCACTGAAGCTTTCTTT.